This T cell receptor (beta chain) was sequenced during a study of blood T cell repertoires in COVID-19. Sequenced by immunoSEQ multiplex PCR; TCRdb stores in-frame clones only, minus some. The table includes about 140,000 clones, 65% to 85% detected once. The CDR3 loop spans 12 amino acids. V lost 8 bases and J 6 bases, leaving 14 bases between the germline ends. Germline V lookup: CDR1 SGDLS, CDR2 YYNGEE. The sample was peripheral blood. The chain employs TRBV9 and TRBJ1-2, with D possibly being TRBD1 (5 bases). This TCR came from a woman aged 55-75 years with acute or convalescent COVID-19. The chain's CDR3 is CASSQGDDGYTF. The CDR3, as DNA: TGTGCCAGTAGTCAAGGGGATGATGGCTACACCTTC.